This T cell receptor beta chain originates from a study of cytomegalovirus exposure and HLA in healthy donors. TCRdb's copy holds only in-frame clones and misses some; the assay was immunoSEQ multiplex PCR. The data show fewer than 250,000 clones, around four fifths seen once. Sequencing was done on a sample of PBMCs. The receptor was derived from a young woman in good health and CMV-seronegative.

The CDR3 region has the DNA TGTGCCAGCAGTGGACAGAGTAATGAAAAACTGTTTTTT. Protein sequence: CASSGQSNEKLFF. This chain connects TRBV6-1 to TRBJ1-4, with D tentatively TRBD1 (5 bases). The CDR3 consists of 13 residues. Germline CDR1 and CDR2: MNHNS and SASEGT. The V gene lost 4 bases and the J gene lost 4 bases, with 7 bases spanning the gap.